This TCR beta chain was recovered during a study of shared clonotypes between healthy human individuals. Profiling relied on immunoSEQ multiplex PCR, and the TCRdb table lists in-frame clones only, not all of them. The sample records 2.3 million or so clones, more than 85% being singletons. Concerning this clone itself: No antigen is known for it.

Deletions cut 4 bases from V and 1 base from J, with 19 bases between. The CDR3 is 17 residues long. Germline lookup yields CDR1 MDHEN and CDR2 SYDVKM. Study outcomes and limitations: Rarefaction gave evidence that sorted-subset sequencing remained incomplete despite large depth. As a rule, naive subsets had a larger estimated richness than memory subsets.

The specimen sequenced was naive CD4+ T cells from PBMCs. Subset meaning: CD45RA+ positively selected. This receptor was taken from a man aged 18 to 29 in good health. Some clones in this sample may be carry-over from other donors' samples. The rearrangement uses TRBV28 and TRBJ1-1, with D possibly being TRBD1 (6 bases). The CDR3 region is CASSSTGMTPRNTEAFF. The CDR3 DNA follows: TGTGCCAGCAGTTCTACAGGGATGACACCTCGGAACACTGAAGCTTTCTTT.